Listed below are T cell receptor beta chains from one sample, sequenced in a study of blood T cell repertoires in COVID-19. Sequencing was performed with immunoSEQ multiplex PCR; in TCRdb, only in-frame clones are kept and a portion is missing. Here the sample spans some 49,000 clones, over 75% being singletons. The sample was peripheral blood. The receptors come from a human donor in a cohort sampled during active COVID-19. Each CDR3 is given with its conserved first and last residue. D genes are given only for firm matches.

j_call | d_call | v_call | cdr3_aa
TRBJ2-5 | TRBD2 | TRBV5-1 | CASSFSGTGQETQYF
TRBJ2-5 | TRBD2 | TRBV5-1 | CASSPEGRVETQYF
TRBJ2-1 | . | TRBV28 | CASSLAFLNEQFF
TRBJ2-4 | TRBD1 | TRBV11-2 | CASSLTGSKNIQYF
TRBJ1-1 | . | TRBV11-2 | CASSLERNRVGTEAFF
TRBJ2-3 | TRBD2 | TRBV14 | CASSYFRLAGYDTQYF
TRBJ2-7 | TRBD2 | TRBV7-9 | CASSLGAGILPEQYF
TRBJ1-1 | TRBD1 | TRBV5-1 | CASSLARGQGNTEAFF
TRBJ2-7 | TRBD2 | TRBV5-4 | CASRPGTSGTGYEQYF
TRBJ2-2 | TRBD2 | TRBV11-2 | CASRLPGTSGSRITGELFF
TRBJ2-5 | TRBD1 | TRBV6-5 | CASTRQGRETQYF
TRBJ1-3 | TRBD1 | TRBV7-9 | CASSSVQGVSSGNTIYF
TRBJ1-4 | TRBD1 | TRBV6-2/TRBV6-3 | CASSYPDRGPTNEKLFF
TRBJ2-3 | . | TRBV20-1 | CSARGSDTQYF
TRBJ2-1 | TRBD2 | TRBV27 | CASSPVGTSGPYNEQFF
TRBJ2-3 | TRBD2 | TRBV5-1 | CASSLVGLAGRTDTQYF
TRBJ2-2 | . | TRBV5-1 | CASSLASNTGELFF
TRBJ2-7 | TRBD2 | TRBV7-2 | CASSPLAGLSYEQYF
TRBJ1-3 | . | TRBV4-3 | CASSQQGSGGNTIYF
TRBJ2-7 | TRBD1 | TRBV7-9 | CASSTGQGDYEQYF
TRBJ1-4 | TRBD1 | TRBV30 | CACNRDRIEKLFF
TRBJ1-6 | . | TRBV28 | CASSAPPGDNSPLHF
TRBJ2-7 | . | TRBV28 | CASRGQGFYEQYF